This T cell receptor (beta chain) was documented in a study of OX40 agonist ivuxolimab in advanced cancers. Whole-study context: Participants, 82.7% male, averaged roughly 60 years of age, ranging from about 23 to 90.

In germline, CDR1 is GTSNPN, CDR2 SVGIG (reference sequence). This CDR3 contains 12 residues. V lost 7 bases, J lost 0 bases, and 9 bases lay in between. Libraries were prepared by immunoSEQ multiplex PCR; TCRdb keeps only in-frame clonotypes and omits some of them. The sample contains about 43,000 clones, around nine tenths of which appear only once. The chain has TRBV30 and TRBJ1-2; D call uncertain. The sample in question was CD4+ or CD8+ T cells sorted from blood, obtained in a trial of the OX40 agonist ivuxolimab. The sequence derives from an adult with an advanced solid tumor such as melanoma, head and neck, liver or kidney cancer. CDR3 sequence: CASDLANYGYTF. CDR3 sequence (DNA): TGTGCCTCCGACTTAGCTAACTATGGCTACACCTTC.